Given below is one T cell receptor beta chain in context. What it binds is unknown. This specimen comes from a study of T cell responses to AZD1222 COVID-19 vaccine. Study-wide results and caveats: Recipients of two AZD1222 doses showed rising Spike-specific TCR breadth and depth. Most donors were white British, females outnumbered males, and clonal diversity was possibly underestimated.

Only in-frame clones appear in the TCRdb table, and some are missing; sequencing was by immunoSEQ multiplex PCR. The data contain 150,000 to 170,000 clones, roughly 90% of them singletons. The sequencing used peripheral blood, collected on day 0 of MenACWY control vaccination. This sequence originates from an adult in good health.

The CDR3 spells CASSLVGGMSGANVLTF. The CDR3 coding sequence is TGCGCCAGCAGCTTGGTAGGGGGGATGTCTGGGGCCAACGTCCTGACTTTC. V and J are TRBV5-1 and TRBJ2-6, with D perhaps given as TRBD1 or TRBD2 (6 bases each). V gave up 0 bases and J gave up 1 base, with 11 bases separating them. The CDR3 totals 17 residues. Germline V gives CDR1 SGHRS, CDR2 YFSETQ.